Listed below are T cell receptor beta chains from one sample, sequenced in a study of Graves' ophthalmopathy and Graves' hyperthyroidism. Using its own MiXCR run on the multiplex PCR reads, TCRdb lists one record per CDR3 protein. In the table there are about 390,000 distinct CDR3 sequences, approximately 15% of which are singletons. The specimen sequenced was peripheral blood. The origin of the receptors is a woman between 18 and 29 years old with stable Graves' hyperthyroidism. The CDR3 runs from the conserved cysteine through the conserved F or W. A D gene is named only where the DNA matches it firmly. For some rows the clone size is stated as once, few or many, or as a class when expanded; others skip it.

NA	TRBV27	few	15	TRBJ1-5	CASSTGWDSNQPQHF	TGTGCCAGCAGTACAGGGTGGGATAGCAATCAGCCCCAGCATTTT
NA	TRBV12-3/TRBV12-4	many	14	TRBJ1-2	CASSRGVPNYGYTF	TGTGCCAGCAGTAGGGGGGTCCCTAACTATGGCTACACCTTC
NA	TRBV7-9	few	14	TRBJ1-1	CASSLGVAGTEAFF	TGTGCCAGCAGCTTAGGAGTTGCGGGGACAGAAGCTTTCTTT
NA	TRBV7-9	NA	15	TRBJ2-3	CASSFTTGRTDTQYF	TGTGCCAGCAGCTTTACGACAGGGAGGACAGATACGCAGTATTTT
NA	TRBV2	many	15	TRBJ2-2	CASGEGGSNTGELFF	TGTGCCAGCGGGGAAGGAGGGTCGAACACCGGGGAGCTGTTTTTT
NA	TRBV12-3/TRBV12-4	many	12	TRBJ2-7	CASSFGWGEQYF	TGTGCCAGCAGTTTTGGTTGGGGCGAGCAGTACTTC
NA	TRBV5-1	NA	12	TRBJ2-7	CASILAGYEQYF	TGCGCCAGCATCTTGGCCGGGTACGAGCAGTACTTC
NA	TRBV12-3/TRBV12-4	many	15	TRBJ1-6	CASRPSPGPNSPLHF	TGTGCCAGCAGGCCTAGCCCGGGACCTAATTCACCCCTCCACTTT
NA	TRBV5-1	many	11	TRBJ1-2	CASSLGRDYTF	TGCGCCAGCAGCTTGGGTCGCGACTACACCTTC
NA	TRBV20-1	many	15	TRBJ1-5	CSATGEGTSNQPQHF	TGCAGTGCTACCGGAGAGGGAACTAGCAATCAGCCCCAGCATTTT
NA	TRBV10-3	many	15	TRBJ2-5	CAVNSPGANGETQYF	TGTGCCGTCAACTCCCCGGGGGCGAACGGAGAGACCCAGTACTTC
NA	TRBV6-1	many	13	TRBJ1-1	CASSEVSETEAFF	TGTGCCAGCAGTGAAGTCTCCGAGACTGAAGCTTTCTTT
NA	TRBV6-1	NA	16	TRBJ1-3	CASRHSQREFGNTIYF	TGTGCCAGCAGGCATTCCCAGAGAGAATTTGGAAACACCATATATTTT
TRBD2	TRBV12-3/TRBV12-4	few	17	TRBJ2-2	CASRRTSGGLNTGELFF	TGTGCCAGCAGACGGACTAGCGGGGGACTGAACACCGGGGAGCTGTTTTTT
TRBD2	TRBV7-2	many	15	TRBJ2-5	CASSFYSGGAGTQYF	TGTGCCAGCAGCTTTTATAGCGGGGGGGCCGGGACCCAGTACTTC
NA	TRBV6-5	many	16	TRBJ2-7	CASSYPLGQGNYEQYF	TGTGCCAGCAGTTACCCGCTTGGTCAGGGGAACTACGAGCAGTACTTC
TRBD1	TRBV5-1	few	19	TRBJ1-2	CASSTTFPRPGQDLYGYTF	TGCGCCAGCAGCACGACCTTCCCCCGCCCGGGACAGGACCTCTATGGCTACACCTTC
TRBD1	TRBV12-3/TRBV12-4	NA	15	TRBJ1-1	CASRTGGWGNTEAFF	TGTGCCAGCAGGACAGGGGGCTGGGGAAACACTGAAGCTTTCTTT
NA	TRBV10-3	NA	12	TRBJ2-2	CAIDGNTGELFF	TGTGCCATCGACGGGAACACCGGGGAGCTGTTTTTT
NA	TRBV11-3	few	14	TRBJ1-5	CASSWLKGDQPQHF	TGTGCCAGCAGTTGGTTAAAGGGAGATCAGCCCCAGCATTTT
NA	TRBV4-1	many	15	TRBJ1-5	CASSQGQGLGQPQHF	TGCGCCAGCAGCCAAGGGCAGGGTCTGGGACAGCCCCAGCATTTT
NA	TRBV30	NA	13	TRBJ1-1	CAWALTVNTEAFF	TGTGCCTGGGCCCTAACAGTTAACACTGAAGCTTTCTTT
TRBD1	TRBV12-3/TRBV12-4	many	15	TRBJ2-2	CASTLTGGRTGELFF	TGTGCCAGCACTCTGACAGGGGGTAGGACCGGGGAGCTGTTTTTT
NA	TRBV12-3/TRBV12-4	many	14	TRBJ1-2	CASSLPPSNYGYTF	TGTGCCAGCAGTTTGCCCCCCTCTAACTATGGCTACACCTTC
NA	TRBV4-3	few	15	TRBJ1-1	CASSPITGYPTEAFF	TGCGCCAGCAGCCCAATAACAGGGTACCCCACTGAAGCTTTCTTT
TRBD1	TRBV3-1	many	14	TRBJ1-1	CASSRRTGEDRAFF	TGTGCCAGCAGCCGGCGGACAGGGGAAGATAGAGCTTTCTTT
NA	TRBV5-1	many	13	TRBJ2-7	CASSQAIAYEQYF	TGCGCCAGCAGCCAGGCAATTGCCTACGAGCAGTACTTC
NA	TRBV2	many	13	TRBJ1-5	CASSEGSNQPQHF	TGTGCCTCCTCCGAGGGTAGCAATCAGCCCCAGCATTTT
TRBD2	TRBV20-1	NA	16	TRBJ2-5	CSASPLAGGRQETQYF	TGCAGTGCTAGTCCCCTAGCGGGGGGTAGACAAGAGACCCAGTACTTC
TRBD2	TRBV2	many	18	TRBJ2-6	CASSVSRGVDSGANVLTF	TGTGCCAGCAGTGTGTCGCGGGGGGTGGACTCTGGGGCCAACGTCCTGACTTTC
NA	TRBV11-3	many	15	TRBJ1-2	CASSLPGVQGSGYTF	TGTGCCAGCAGCTTACCCGGGGTGCAGGGCTCTGGCTACACCTTC
NA	TRBV12-3/TRBV12-4	many	14	TRBJ1-1	CASNPYGTWDEAFF	TGTGCCAGCAACCCCTACGGGACATGGGATGAAGCTTTCTTT
NA	TRBV7-3	many	13	TRBJ2-7	CASSIQGGGEQYF	TGTGCCAGCAGCATACAGGGAGGTGGCGAGCAGTACTTC
NA	TRBV4-2	NA	15	TRBJ2-7	CASSQDSASSYEQYF	TGTGCCAGCAGCCAAGACTCGGCTTCCAGCTACGAGCAGTACTTC
NA	TRBV5-6	few	18	TRBJ1-5	CASSLSFQGAASNQPQHF	TGTGCCAGCAGCCTGAGTTTTCAGGGAGCGGCGAGCAATCAGCCCCAGCATTTT
TRBD1	TRBV10-3	NA	14	TRBJ1-2	CAISRDRGLYGYTF	TGTGCCATCAGTAGGGACAGGGGACTCTATGGCTACACCTTC
NA	TRBV11-3	many	16	TRBJ2-1	CASSPYLGLATRGQFF	TGTGCCAGCAGCCCGTACCTTGGGCTAGCGACCCGGGGGCAGTTCTTC
NA	TRBV7-9	few	13	TRBJ2-5	CASRTLGQETQYF	TGTGCCAGCAGGACACTAGGTCAAGAGACCCAGTACTTC
NA	TRBV2	NA	11	TRBJ2-2	CASSSIGELFF	TGTGCCAGCAGCTCTATCGGGGAGCTGTTTTTT
TRBD1	TRBV6-5	many	16	TRBJ2-2	CASSSQGAGETGELFF	TGTGCCAGCAGTTCGCAGGGGGCAGGTGAAACCGGGGAGCTGTTTTTT
NA	TRBV7-8	many	13	TRBJ2-7	CASSLPKGYEQYF	TGTGCCAGCAGCTTACCAAAGGGGTACGAGCAGTACTTC
NA	TRBV6-2/TRBV6-3	many	17	TRBJ1-5	CASSPTLGEKYNQPQHF	TGTGCCAGCAGTCCGACCTTAGGGGAAAAATACAATCAGCCCCAGCATTTT
NA	TRBV10-3	many	15	TRBJ2-7	CAISGDANPNGEQYF	TGTGCCATCAGTGGGGACGCAAACCCGAACGGAGAGCAGTACTTC
NA	TRBV25-1	NA	14	TRBJ1-6	CASSESPNNSPLHF	TGTGCCAGCAGTGAATCCCCAAATAATTCACCCCTCCACTTT
TRBD2	TRBV12-3/TRBV12-4	many	15	TRBJ2-7	CASSPRLAGEGEQYF	TGTGCCAGCAGTCCTAGACTAGCGGGGGAAGGAGAGCAGTACTTC
NA	TRBV6-4	many	14	TRBJ2-2	CASSKQGSAGELFF	TGTGCCAGCAGTAAACAGGGATCGGCCGGGGAGCTGTTTTTT
NA	TRBV6-5	many	16	TRBJ2-6	CASSYDTGAGANVLTF	TGTGCCAGCAGTTATGATACGGGGGCTGGGGCCAACGTCCTGACTTTC
TRBD1	TRBV5-4	many	12	TRBJ2-7	CATRDSNNEQYF	TGTGCCACCCGGGACAGCAACAACGAGCAGTACTTC
TRBD1	TRBV6-4	many	18	TRBJ2-2	CASSASPRDREGTGELFF	TGTGCCAGCAGTGCCTCCCCCCGGGACAGGGAAGGCACCGGGGAGCTGTTTTTT
NA	TRBV24-1	many	13	TRBJ1-5	CATSGTLNQPQHF	TGTGCCACCTCCGGGACACTCAATCAGCCCCAGCATTTT
NA	TRBV7-3	NA	16	TRBJ1-2	CASSSTGRRLDYGYTF	TGTGCCAGCAGCTCAACGGGGAGGAGGTTGGACTATGGCTACACCTTC